These T cell receptor beta chains were read from a single sample in a study of cytomegalovirus exposure and HLA in healthy donors. Generated by immunoSEQ multiplex PCR, the TCRdb table keeps only in-frame clones and is missing some. The sample yields some 98,000 clones, around 75% seen once. The sample taken for sequencing was PBMCs. These TCRs come from a young man in good health and CMV-seropositive. CDR3s include the opening cysteine and the closing phenylalanine or tryptophan. Fields, in order: J gene, D gene, CDR3 length, V gene, clone size, CDR3 protein, CDR3 DNA. D genes are given only for firm matches. Some rows have no size entry. The others give once, few or many, or a class for an expanded clone.

>TRBJ2-1|TRBD1|14|TRBV18|.
CASSPLDRGNEQFF
TGTGCCAGCTCACCCCTAGACAGGGGCAATGAGCAGTTCTTC
>TRBJ2-7|TRBD1|16|TRBV27|.
CASSPDRVLYSYEQYF
TGTGCCAGCAGCCCGGACAGGGTCCTCTATTCCTACGAGCAGTACTTC
>TRBJ2-7|TRBD1|14|TRBV6-5|.
CASSPGQGAYEQYF
TGTGCCAGCAGCCCCGGACAGGGGGCTTACGAGCAGTACTTC
>TRBJ1-1|TRBD1|16|TRBV7-9|few
CASSPRVQGVNTEAFF
TGTGCCAGCAGCCCAAGAGTTCAGGGGGTGAACACTGAAGCTTTCTTT
>TRBJ2-1|TRBD2|16|TRBV15|.
CATSRAGLAGYNEQFF
TGTGCCACCAGCAGAGCCGGACTAGCGGGCTACAATGAGCAGTTCTTC
>TRBJ1-3|TRBD1|15|TRBV30|once
CAWRRGQGAGDTIYF
TGTGCCTGGAGGAGGGGACAGGGGGCAGGAGACACCATATATTTT
>TRBJ1-2|.|13|TRBV7-9|.
CADRTPGDYGYTF
TGTGCCGACCGCACCCCAGGGGACTATGGCTACACCTTC
>TRBJ2-7|.|10|TRBV2|.
CATQGFEQYF
TGTGCCACCCAGGGGTTTGAGCAGTACTTC
>TRBJ1-1|TRBD1|15|TRBV4-2|once
CASSQENARDSEAFF
TGTGCCAGCAGCCAAGAAAATGCCCGGGACAGCGAAGCTTTCTTT
>TRBJ2-1|TRBD1|12|TRBV10-3|.
CAIWTGNNEQFF
TGTGCCATTTGGACAGGGAACAATGAGCAGTTCTTC